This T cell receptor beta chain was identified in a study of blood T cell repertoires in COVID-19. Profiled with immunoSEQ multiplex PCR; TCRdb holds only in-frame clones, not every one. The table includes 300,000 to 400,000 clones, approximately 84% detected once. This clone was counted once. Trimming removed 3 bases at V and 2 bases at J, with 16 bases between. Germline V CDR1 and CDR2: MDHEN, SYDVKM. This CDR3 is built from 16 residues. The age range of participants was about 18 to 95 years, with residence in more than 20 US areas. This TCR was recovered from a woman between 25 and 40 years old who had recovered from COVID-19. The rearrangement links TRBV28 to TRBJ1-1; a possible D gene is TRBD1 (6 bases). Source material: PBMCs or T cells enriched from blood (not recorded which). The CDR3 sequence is CASSFVLTGLNTEAFF. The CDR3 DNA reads TGTGCCAGCAGTTTTGTGTTGACAGGCCTAAACACTGAAGCTTTCTTT.